The 27 T cell receptor beta chains below come from one sample, sequenced in a study of blood T cells in healthy people across ages. Next came a second PCR, run for about 7 to 12 cycles, which used a sample-barcoded 5' primer along with a J-beta primer mix. Each CDR3 protein gets one entry after TCRdb re-called the 5' RACE reads with MiXCR. The data contain about 1,800,000 distinct CDR3 sequences, about 28% of them singletons. Sequencing used blood. These receptors were collected from a woman under 40 in good health.

Points on this clonotype: Possible read error: a much larger clone is one base away. The chain recombines TRBV10-2 with TRBJ2-7; 8 nucleotides align to TRBD2. Germline CDR1 is WSHSY and CDR2 is SAAADI. CDR3 length: 16 residues. CDR3 sequence: CAGSDLAGTRPLEQYF. DNA of the CDR3: TGCGCCGGCAGTGATCTCGCTGGGACTAGGCCACTCGAGCAGTACTTC.

V usage is TRBV5-6 and J usage is TRBJ2-1; 9 bases line up with TRBD1. V shed 4 bases, J shed 2 bases, and the junction held 7 bases outside the gene matches. Germline CDR1 is SGHDT and CDR2 is YYEEEE. The CDR3 covers 16 residues. The CDR3 is CASSPDRGGPYNEQFF. The CDR3 bases are TGTGCCAGCAGCCCGGACAGGGGAGGCCCCTACAATGAGCAGTTCTTC. Based on the CDR3 plus reference TRBV5-6 and TRBJ2-1, the full variable domain is DAGVTQSPTHLIKTRGQQVTLRCSPKSGHDTVSWYQQALGQGPQFIFQYYEEEERQRGNFPDRFSGHQFPNYSSELNVNALLLGDSALYLCASSPDRGGPYNEQFFGPGTRLTVL.

The table lists this clonotype with many counts. The CDR3: CSGAGASPYEQYF. The CDR3 bases are TGCAGTGGAGCGGGGGCGTCACCCTACGAGCAGTACTTC. The rearrangement links TRBV20-1 to TRBJ2-7; 8 bases are a match to TRBD2. The CDR3 has 13 residues. CDR1 is DFQATT, CDR2 SNEGSKA, per germline (reference sequence). V was pared by 7 bases and J by 2 bases, with 7 bases of the junction left unmatched.

This clonotype was observed a single time. The gene calls are TRBV20-1 and TRBJ2-5; 9 bases are a match to TRBD2. This CDR3 has 16 residues. Germline trimming cut 0 bases from V and 2 bases from J; bases unmatched to any gene: 7. Germline V gene sequence: CDR1 DFQATT, CDR2 SNEGSKA (reference sequence). Here the CDR3 reads CSARDPSAGGQETQYF. The CDR3 DNA sequence: TGCAGTGCTAGAGATCCATCAGCGGGAGGACAAGAGACCCAGTACTTC.

The rearrangement joins TRBV20-1 to TRBJ2-1; D not certain. V was pared by 5 bases and J by 1 base, with 15 bases between. Germline values: CDR1 DFQATT, CDR2 SNEGSKA (reference sequence). This CDR3 has 15 residues. CDR3 sequence reads: CSASRPDESYNEQFF. CDR3 nucleotides: TGCAGTGCTTCTCGCCCGGATGAGTCCTACAATGAGCAGTTCTTC.

The rearrangement links TRBV29-1 to TRBJ2-3; 8 positions match TRBD2. Germline V gene sequence: CDR1 SQVTM, CDR2 ANQGSEA. This CDR3 is 14 amino acids long. The ends lost 4 bases at V and 0 bases at J; junction bases unmatched: 3. CDR3 sequence reads: CSVVSGSSTDTQYF. In DNA form, the CDR3 reads TGCAGCGTTGTGAGCGGGAGTAGCACAGATACGCAGTATTTT.

This clonotype was observed many times. J is TRBJ2-5 and V is TRBV3-1; 10 bases match TRBD2. This CDR3 has 16 residues. The V gene end was trimmed by 2 bases and the J gene end by 4 bases; junction bases not matched to a gene: 7. Germline CDR1 LGHDT, CDR2 YNNKEL (reference sequence). The CDR3 coding sequence is TGTGCCAGCAGCCAATACGCTTGGACTAGCGGAGAGACCCAGTACTTC. It specifies CASSQYAWTSGETQYF.

This clonotype came up many times. The chain couples TRBV12-3 or TRBV12-4 to TRBJ2-6, with D possibly matching TRBD1 (6 bases). The CDR3 runs to 15 residues. Between the trimmed V and J ends, which lost 8 bases and 2 bases, there was a span of 13 bases. CDR3 DNA: TGTGCCAGCCGTTCAGGGGCCCCTGGGGCCAACGTCCTGACTTTC. Residues: CASRSGAPGANVLTF.

The J gene is TRBJ2-7, the V gene TRBV7-2, with 14 bases that match TRBD2. In germline, CDR1 is SGHTA, CDR2 FQGNSA. The CDR3 is made up of 15 amino acids. The trim removed 5 bases at V and 7 bases at J, leaving 7 bases unmatched. The CDR3 DNA follows: TGTGCCAGCAGCGTAGGGACTAGCGGGAGCAAGGAGCAGTACTTC. Amino acid sequence: CASSVGTSGSKEQYF. The complete variable domain, with remaining parts taken from reference TRBV7-2 and TRBJ2-7, reads GAGVSQSPSNKVTEKGKDVELRCDPISGHTALYWYRQSLGQGLEFLIYFQGNSAPDKSGLPSDRFSAERTGGSVSTLTIQRTQQEDSAVYLCASSVGTSGSKEQYFGPGTRLTVT.

Notes on this clonotype: The germline gene is not matched at one end of the junction; a read error may be the cause. The J gene is TRBJ1-5, the V gene TRBV15, with 11 bases fitting TRBD1. Germline-derived CDR1 and CDR2 are LNHNV and YYDKDF (reference sequence). The CDR3 totals 14 residues. Written as DNA, the CDR3 is TGTGCCATCAGCAGCACCGGGACAGGGGGTACCCAGCATTTT. Translated: CAISSTGTGGTQHF. The full variable domain, its missing parts supplied by reference TRBV15 and TRBJ1-5, is DAMVIQNPRYQVTQFGKPVTLSCSQTLNHNVMYWYQQKSSQAPKLLFHYYDKDFNNEADTPDNFQSRRPNTSFCFLDIRSPGLGDTAMYLCAISSTGTGGTQHFGDGTRLSIL.

V usage is TRBV5-1 and J usage is TRBJ2-1, with TRBD2 matching over 13 bases. The V segment lost 5 bases and the J segment 6 bases; nucleotides outside the gene matches: 8. The germline CDR1 and CDR2 sequences are SGHRS and YFSETQ. The CDR3 sequence is 16 residues long. CDR3 loop: CASSGLGLAGVNEQFF. CDR3 sequence (DNA): TGCGCCAGCAGTGGGCTCGGACTAGCGGGGGTCAATGAGCAGTTCTTC.

This clonotype was seen ten or more times. The chain uses TRBV7-9 and TRBJ2-7; TRBD1 matches 8 bases. CDR1 is SEHNR, CDR2 FQNEAQ, per germline (reference sequence). The CDR3 spans 14 residues. Germline trimming cut 2 bases from V and 7 bases from J; bases unmatched to any gene: 7. The DNA for the CDR3 is TGTGCCAGCAGCTTAAGCGTCAGGGGGCAGGAGCAGTACTTC. Its protein is CASSLSVRGQEQYF.

Only one count was recorded for this clonotype. At one of its ends the junction is not consistent with the germline gene, which may arise from a read error. J is TRBJ2-4 and V is TRBV4-1; TRBD2 agrees at 16 bases. There are 18 residues in the CDR3. Germline CDR1 reads MGHRA; CDR2 reads YSYEKL. This chain's CDR3 is CASSPGLAGGRAKNVQYF. The CDR3 nucleotides are TGCGCCAGCAGCCCGGGACTAGCGGGGGGGCGGGCCAAAAACGTTCAGTACTTC.

V usage is TRBV5-1 and J usage is TRBJ2-3; 7 bases map to TRBD1. Germline lookup yields CDR1 SGHRS and CDR2 YFSETQ. V dropped 4 bases and J dropped 0; count of bases not matched to a gene: 5. The CDR3 has 15 residues. The CDR3 coding sequence is TGCGCCAGCAGCGTTAAGGGGGCTAGCACAGATACGCAGTATTTT. Its translation: CASSVKGASTDTQYF.

This clonotype was observed a handful of times. The gene calls are TRBV5-1 and TRBJ2-7; 9 bases align to TRBD1. The germline gives CDR1 SGHRS, CDR2 YFSETQ. The CDR3 runs 15 residues. Trimming took 4 bases from V and 2 from J; bases not matched to a gene: 7. Written as DNA, the CDR3 is TGCGCCAGCAGCACCGGGACAGGGTACACCTACGAGCAGTACTTC. Amino acids: CASSTGTGYTYEQYF.

The genes are TRBV10-3 and TRBJ2-5, with D perhaps TRBD2 (5 bases). V lost 8 bases to trimming and J lost 3 bases, with 13 bases between them. This CDR3 comprises 13 residues. CDR1 ENHRY and CDR2 SYGVKD come from the germline V gene. DNA of the CDR3: TGTGCCATCCGGGGTAGCCGGGAAGAGACCCAGTACTTC. Its translation: CAIRGSREETQYF.

This clonotype was counted many times. This chain joins TRBV10-3 and TRBJ2-7, with 9 bases fitting TRBD1. The CDR3 spans 14 residues. Germline V lookup: CDR1 ENHRY, CDR2 SYGVKD. The J segment lost 5 bases and the V segment lost 7 bases, leaving 9 bases of the junction unmatched. The CDR3 DNA follows: TGTGCCATCATTCGAGGGACAGGGACCAACGAGCAGTACTTC. This encodes CAIIRGTGTNEQYF.

The chain recombines TRBV7-2 with TRBJ2-7, with 8 bases matching TRBD1. V trimming: 3 bases; J trimming: 0 bases; junction bases outside the gene matches: 7. Germline CDR1 reads SGHTA; CDR2 reads FQGNSA. This CDR3 has 16 amino acids. The CDR3 sequence: CTSSFVRTGHSYEQYF. The CDR3 DNA is TGTACCAGCAGCTTCGTACGGACAGGGCACTCCTACGAGCAGTACTTC.

The CDR3 DNA is TGTGCCATCAAGGACTCTCCCCGGGATGGCTACACCTTC. The encoded protein is CAIKDSPRDGYTF. The chain couples TRBV10-3 to TRBJ1-2; D is unclear. The CDR3 has 13 amino acids. From germline, CDR1 is ENHRY and CDR2 SYGVKD. V lost 7 bases and J lost 6, with 15 bases in between.

This clonotype was counted ten times or more. This chain links TRBV7-9 with TRBJ2-7, with D possibly matching TRBD2 (5 bases). The CDR3 contains 14 residues. V was pared by 5 bases and J by 2 bases, with 13 bases between. Germline CDR1 and CDR2: SEHNR and FQNEAQ (reference sequence). For the CDR3, the DNA is TGTGCCAGCAGCGATTCCGCGGGTACCTACGAGCAGTACTTC. Translating gives CASSDSAGTYEQYF.

This clonotype was detected only a few times. The chain uses TRBV7-2 and TRBJ2-5; a weak D match, TRBD2 (5 bases). The CDR3 runs to 15 residues. Trimming removed 1 base from V and 2 bases from J, with 11 bases in between. The germline CDR1 and CDR2 sequences are SGHTA and FQGNSA. The CDR3 sequence: CASSLGRVWQETQYF. Written as DNA, the CDR3 is TGTGCCAGCAGCTTAGGGCGGGTGTGGCAAGAGACCCAGTACTTC.

The rearrangement uses TRBV6-2 or TRBV6-3 and TRBJ1-1; D is unresolved. CDR3 length: 13 residues. V lost 10 bases to trimming and J lost 2 bases, with 14 bases between them. Germline CDR1 reads MNHEY; CDR2 reads SVGEGT. CDR3 DNA sequence: TGTGCCACCGACACACCGGGTAACACTGAAGCTTTCTTT. Its translation: CATDTPGNTEAFF.

This clonotype has more than one count but fewer than ten. The J gene is TRBJ2-7, the V gene TRBV6-5; TRBD2 might be the D (6 bases). Trimming took off 0 bases at V and 4 bases at J, with 13 bases between the two ends. The length of the CDR3 is 15 residues. The germline V gene encodes CDR1 MNHEY and CDR2 SVGAGI. CDR3 DNA sequence: TGTGCCAGCAGTTACTCAGGTAGCGGCCCGTACGAGCAGTACTTC. Translation gives CASSYSGSGPYEQYF.

This clonotype was detected only a few times. The chain uses TRBV5-1 and TRBJ2-7, with 8 bases that match TRBD2. With 7 bases clipped from V and 1 base from J, the junction kept 10 bases outside the gene matches. This CDR3 region has 15 residues. Germline lookup yields CDR1 SGHRS and CDR2 YFSETQ. The CDR3 region is CASFPGAGESYEQYF. The CDR3 nucleotides are TGCGCCAGCTTCCCGGGAGCGGGAGAGTCCTACGAGCAGTACTTC.

This sequence joins TRBV12-3 or TRBV12-4 and TRBJ2-7; D is perhaps TRBD2 (6 bases). Trimming shortened V by 5 bases and J by 2 bases, and 7 bases separated the two germline ends. The CDR3 totals 12 residues. Here the CDR3 reads CASSGTPYEQYF. DNA of the CDR3: TGTGCCAGCAGTGGGACTCCCTACGAGCAGTACTTC.

About this clonotype: A much larger clone is a single base away; this may be a read error. The chain uses TRBV10-2 and TRBJ2-5; 9 bases line up with TRBD1. Germline CDR1 reads WSHSY; CDR2 reads SAAADI. The CDR3 loop spans 17 amino acids. V was clipped by 4 bases and J by 1 base; unmatched bases: 10. CDR3 protein: CASSGSGTGSSQETQYF. Written as DNA, the CDR3 is TGCGCCAGCAGTGGATCCGGGACAGGGAGCTCCCAAGAGACCCAGTACTTC.

This clonotype was observed a handful of times. The V and J genes are TRBV12-3 or TRBV12-4 and TRBJ1-2; TRBD1 is a possible D gene (6 bases). The CDR3 spans 13 residues. Between the trimmed V and J ends, which lost 7 bases and 2 bases, there was a span of 11 bases. The CDR3 here is CASTMDRNYGYTF. For the CDR3, the DNA is TGTGCCAGCACCATGGACAGAAACTATGGCTACACCTTC.